This TCR beta chain was recovered during a study of graft-versus-host responses after intestinal transplantation. Study context: Tacrolimus plus steroids were given to all recipients for about 3 years, preceded by anti-thymocyte globulin induction. The study's findings and limits: GvH clone levels peaked in circulation, and this peak was associated with early post-transplant HvG declines.

As for this clone: The antigen is unknown.

Looked up from germline, CDR1 is MNHNS and CDR2 is SASEGT. This CDR3 region has 13 residues. Deletions cut 10 bases from V and 1 base from J, with 13 bases between. The table came from immunoSEQ multiplex PCR; TCRdb's copy has only in-frame clones and leaves some out. In the table there are tens of thousands of clones, roughly 80% of which are singletons. The sample was unstimulated CD8+ T cells sorted from spleen or lymph node cells, taken before intestinal transplant. The rearrangement joins TRBV6-1 to TRBJ1-1; D ambiguous. This TCR was sampled from a human donor who received an intestinal transplant. The CDR3 sequence is CATSTPGNTEAFF. CDR3 nucleotide sequence: TGTGCCACCTCTACGCCGGGGAACACTGAAGCTTTCTTT.